Shown below are 29 T cell receptor beta chains from a single sample sequenced in a study of cytomegalovirus exposure and HLA in healthy donors. Sequenced by immunoSEQ multiplex PCR; TCRdb stores in-frame clones only, minus some. The sample includes tens of thousands of clones, around 94% seen only once; the top ten take about 0.68%. The specimen was PBMCs. The receptors stem from a man aged 18-30 years in good health and CMV-seronegative.

The V call is TRBV4-3, the J call TRBJ2-1, with 11 bases aligning to TRBD1. The junction had 5 bases not matched to a gene; V was cut back by 4 bases and J by 6 bases. The CDR3 spans 15 residues. The V gene's germline CDR1 is LGHNA and CDR2 YSLEER. DNA for the CDR3: TGCGCCAGCAGCCCCGGACAGGGGGCTTTCAATGAGCAGTTCTTC. Its protein is CASSPGQGAFNEQFF.

The chain uses TRBV4-2 and TRBJ1-1, with 8 bases that match TRBD1. The CDR3 length is 16 residues. Germline V lookup: CDR1 LGHNA, CDR2 YNFKEQ. V lost 0 bases and J lost 6; bases outside the gene matches: 9. The CDR3 DNA reads TGTGCCAGCAGCCAAGAGCCTTCCAGGGGGCTCGCTGAAGCTTTCTTT. This translates into CASSQEPSRGLAEAFF.

The J gene is TRBJ1-3, the V gene TRBV7-9; D is undetermined. Germline loops: CDR1 SEHNR, CDR2 FQNEAQ (reference sequence). Between the trimmed V and J ends, which lost 5 bases and 0 bases, there was a span of 8 bases. The CDR3 is 14 amino acids. The chain's CDR3 is CASSPPGSGNTIYF. The CDR3, as DNA: TGTGCCAGCAGCCCTCCGGGCTCTGGAAACACCATATATTTT.

V and J are TRBV10-3 and TRBJ2-3; TRBD2 agrees at 8 bases. Germline CDR1 is ENHRY and CDR2 is SYGVKD. This CDR3 comprises 14 residues. With V trimmed by 10 bases and J by 2 bases, 8 bases remained unmatched. The CDR3 reads CASIAGTNTDTQYF. CDR3 DNA: TGTGCCAGTATAGCGGGGACAAACACAGATACGCAGTATTTT.

The V call is TRBV4-1, the J call TRBJ2-1; 8 positions match TRBD2. With V trimmed by 4 bases and J by 0 bases, 17 bases remained unmatched. The CDR3 sequence is 20 residues long. The germline V gene encodes CDR1 MGHRA and CDR2 YSYEKL. CDR3 sequence: CASSPKAGLAGSNSYNEQFF. The CDR3 DNA reads as TGCGCCAGCAGCCCAAAGGCCGGGCTAGCGGGCAGTAACTCCTACAATGAGCAGTTCTTC.

V usage is TRBV6-5 and J usage is TRBJ2-5, with 7 positions matching TRBD2. Trimming cost V 0 bases and J 1 base; bases outside gene matches: 5. The CDR3 length is 16 residues. Germline V gene sequence: CDR1 MNHEY, CDR2 SVGAGI. The DNA of the CDR3 is TGTGCCAGCAGTTACTCGACGGGAGGAGGCCAAGAGACCCAGTACTTC. This gives the protein CASSYSTGGGQETQYF.

DNA of the CDR3: TGTGCCAGCTCACCAATCCCAGGGGAGGGCGGCTACACCTTC. This gives the protein CASSPIPGEGGYTF. This chain joins TRBV18 and TRBJ1-2; TRBD1 might be the D (6 bases). Germline loops: CDR1 KGHSH, CDR2 LQKENI. The CDR3 runs to 14 residues. The V end lost 2 bases, the J end lost 8 bases, and 15 bases lay between the germline ends.

This chain links TRBV18 with TRBJ1-1; 9 bases fit TRBD1. This CDR3 spans 15 amino acids. With V trimmed by 6 bases and J by 8 bases, 13 bases remained unmatched. CDR1 and CDR2 from the germline V gene are KGHSH and LQKENI. The DNA of the CDR3 is TGTGCCAGCTCCCTCTTTTCGGACAGGGGAACAGAAGCTTTCTTT. The encoded protein is CASSLFSDRGTEAFF.

The CDR3 loop is CASSVSYNEQFF. The DNA of the CDR3 is TGCGCCAGCAGCGTGAGCTACAATGAGCAGTTCTTC. V and J are TRBV5-1 and TRBJ2-1, with no clear D. CDR1 and CDR2 from the germline V gene are SGHRS and YFSETQ. Trimming took off 4 bases at V and 3 bases at J, with 5 bases between the two ends. The CDR3 has 12 amino acids.

The J gene is TRBJ1-4, the V gene TRBV2, with TRBD1 matching over 7 bases. V dropped 7 bases and J dropped 4; count of bases not matched to a gene: 3. Germline CDR1 reads SNHLY; CDR2 reads FYNNEI. The CDR3 extends over 13 amino acids. CDR3 nucleotide sequence: TGTGCCAGCATTAGGGACAGTAATGAAAAACTGTTTTTT. Encoded protein: CASIRDSNEKLFF.

The V gene is TRBV18, the J gene TRBJ2-1, with D possibly TRBD1 on 6 matching bases. The germline gives CDR1 KGHSH, CDR2 LQKENI. The CDR3 runs to 17 residues. V was cut by 5 bases and J by 6 bases, with 23 bases left in between. The CDR3 nucleotides are TGTGCCAGCTCAACCCCACCGGGGCAGGGGAACCCCAATGAGCAGTTCTTC. It specifies CASSTPPGQGNPNEQFF.

The V and J genes are TRBV7-9 and TRBJ1-6, with a tentative D call TRBD1 (6 bases). This CDR3 has 17 amino acids. V was clipped by 5 bases and J by 10 bases, with 24 bases between them. The V gene's germline CDR1 is SEHNR and CDR2 FQNEAQ (reference sequence). The DNA of the CDR3 is TGTGCCAGCAGCACAAGGTTCCTGGACAGAGTGGTCTCACCCCTCCACTTT. Its translation is CASSTRFLDRVVSPLHF.

This chain connects TRBV2 to TRBJ2-2; D is possibly TRBD1 (5 bases). Germline V gene lookup returns CDR1 SNHLY and CDR2 FYNNEI. CDR3 size: 15 residues. With 4 bases removed from V and 1 base from J, the gap between germline ends came to 10 bases. CDR3 loop: CASSVTGLNTGELFF. The CDR3 DNA follows: TGTGCCAGCAGTGTAACAGGCCTGAACACCGGGGAGCTGTTTTTT.

The V gene is TRBV5-5, the J gene TRBJ2-3; D gene ambiguous. There are 14 residues in the CDR3. Trimming removed 0 bases at V and 2 bases at J, with 7 bases between. Germline V gene sequence: CDR1 SGHKS, CDR2 YYEKEE (reference sequence). CDR3 nucleotide sequence: TGTGCCAGCAGCTTGGGCGGAAACACAGATACGCAGTATTTT. This translates into CASSLGGNTDTQYF.

The chain couples TRBV15 to TRBJ2-3; tentatively, D is TRBD2 (6 bases). Germline CDR1 reads LNHNV; CDR2 reads YYDKDF (reference sequence). V lost 2 bases, J lost 4 bases, and 16 bases lay in between. CDR3 size: 16 residues. CDR3 sequence: CATSRRTKVVPDTQYF. CDR3 bases: TGTGCCACCAGCAGAAGGACTAAGGTGGTCCCAGATACGCAGTATTTT.

This rearrangement joins TRBV10-2 to TRBJ2-3, with 10 bases matching TRBD2. The germline V gene has CDR1 WSHSY and CDR2 SAAADI. The V gene end was trimmed by 6 bases and the J gene end by 1 base; junction bases not matched to a gene: 1. This CDR3 is built from 14 residues. CDR3: CASRTSGGTDTQYF. In DNA form, the CDR3 reads TGCGCCAGCAGAACTAGCGGGGGCACAGATACGCAGTATTTT.

The chain joins TRBV9 to TRBJ2-6, with TRBD1 identical over 10 bases. Germline CDR1 SGDLS, CDR2 YYNGEE. J was trimmed by 2 bases and V by 4 bases; bases with no gene match: 9. The CDR3 spans 18 residues. DNA of the CDR3: TGTGCCAGCAGCCCTCCGGGACAGGGGCAGGCTGGGGCCAACGTCCTGACTTTC. As protein: CASSPPGQGQAGANVLTF. Combining the CDR3 with reference TRBV9 and TRBJ2-6 gives the whole variable domain DSGVTQTPKHLITATGQRVTLRCSPRSGDLSVYWYQQSLDQGLQFLIQYYNGEERAKGNILERFSAQQFPDLHSELNLSSLELGDSALYFCASSPPGQGQAGANVLTFGAGSRLTVL.

The chain has TRBV7-9 and TRBJ1-1; the D gene is possibly TRBD1 (5 bases). V was cut by 3 bases and J by 4 bases, with 9 bases left in between. This CDR3 comprises 13 residues. Germline loops: CDR1 SEHNR, CDR2 FQNEAQ (reference sequence). The CDR3 loop is CASSLQGATEAFF. CDR3 DNA: TGTGCCAGCAGCTTGCAAGGGGCCACTGAAGCTTTCTTT.

Only one count was recorded for this clone. This chain connects TRBV7-2 to TRBJ2-1, with a tentative D call TRBD2 (5 bases). Trimming took off 5 bases at V and 8 bases at J, with 25 bases between the two ends. This CDR3 is 17 amino acids long. Germline loops: CDR1 SGHTA, CDR2 FQGNSA. The CDR3 spells CASSPRPTGVLRDEQFF. The CDR3 DNA follows: TGTGCCAGCAGCCCTCGCCCTACCGGGGTCTTACGGGATGAGCAGTTCTTC.

The J gene is TRBJ1-5, the V gene TRBV6-5; possibly TRBD1 for D (6 bases). With 2 bases removed from V and 7 bases from J, the gap between germline ends came to 15 bases. CDR3 length: 15 amino acids. Germline V lookup: CDR1 MNHEY, CDR2 SVGAGI. The CDR3 here is CASSYQASGDQPQHF. The CDR3 DNA is TGTGCCAGCAGTTACCAAGCCTCAGGGGACCAGCCCCAGCATTTT.

The chain has TRBV29-1 and TRBJ1-1, with D unclear. Between the trimmed V and J ends, which lost 6 bases and 6 bases, there was a span of 14 bases. The V gene's germline CDR1 is SQVTM and CDR2 ANQGSEA. The CDR3 length is 12 residues. Written as DNA, the CDR3 is TGCAGCGTAGAGGCCCGAGGTGCTGAAGCTTTCTTT. Its translation is CSVEARGAEAFF.

The genes are TRBV29-1 and TRBJ2-7, with 10 bases identical to TRBD1. The CDR3 totals 13 residues. V was clipped by 5 bases and J by 3 bases; unmatched bases: 4. Germline values: CDR1 SQVTM, CDR2 ANQGSEA. This CDR3 is CSVRQGAGYEQYF. CDR3 in DNA: TGCAGCGTTCGACAGGGGGCAGGCTACGAGCAGTACTTC.

V gene TRBV2 combines with J gene TRBJ1-4; 12 nucleotides align to TRBD1. After removal of 8 bases from V and 8 bases from J, the junction contained 9 bases not matched to a gene. There are 15 residues in the CDR3. The germline gives CDR1 SNHLY, CDR2 FYNNEI. CDR3: CASLYTGTGGEKLFF. CDR3 DNA sequence: TGTGCCAGCTTGTATACCGGGACAGGGGGCGAAAAACTGTTTTTT.

The chain employs TRBV4-1 and TRBJ1-5, with D possibly TRBD1 on 6 matching bases. V was clipped by 6 bases and J by 1 base, with 13 bases between them. CDR1 is MGHRA and CDR2 is YSYEKL in the germline V gene. The CDR3 covers 15 residues. The CDR3 DNA reads TGCGCCAGCAGTACAGGGTTCTGGAGCAATCAGCCCCAGCATTTT. It is translated as CASSTGFWSNQPQHF.

The chain has TRBV2 and TRBJ1-1; D is uncertain. V gave up 6 bases and J gave up 3 bases, with 14 bases separating them. Germline CDR1 SNHLY, CDR2 FYNNEI. The CDR3 is 14 amino acids. DNA for the CDR3: TGTGCCAGCAGGGGAGGCCATTGGGACACTGAAGCTTTCTTT. As protein: CASRGGHWDTEAFF.

The CDR3 loop is CASSSAGTTQETQYF. The DNA of the CDR3 is TGCGCCAGCAGCAGTGCCGGGACAACCCAAGAGACCCAGTACTTC. The chain employs TRBV5-1 and TRBJ2-5, with D perhaps TRBD1 (6 bases). V lost 4 bases, J lost 1 base, and 14 bases lay in between. The CDR3 extends over 15 amino acids. Germline CDR1 reads SGHRS; CDR2 reads YFSETQ.

The chain combines TRBV5-1 with TRBJ2-3; the match to TRBD2 covers 12 bases. V trimming: 4 bases; J trimming: 3 bases; junction bases outside the gene matches: 3. Germline CDR1 reads SGHRS; CDR2 reads YFSETQ. The CDR3 runs to 15 residues. Here the CDR3 DNA reads TGCGCCAGCAGCCCTGGGACTAGCGGGACAGATACGCAGTATTTT. It yields the protein CASSPGTSGTDTQYF.

The rearrangement uses TRBV27 and TRBJ1-5; 8 bases align to TRBD1. The V and J ends lost 5 bases and 6 bases, in that order; junction bases with no gene match: 3. The CDR3 has 13 amino acids. CDR1 and CDR2 (germline): MNHEY, SMNVEV (reference sequence). The CDR3 DNA reads TGTGCCAGCAGTCAGACAGGGGTTCAGCCCCAGCATTTT. It is translated as CASSQTGVQPQHF.

CDR3 loop: CASSLEQGTSTDTQYF. In nucleotides, the CDR3 is TGTGCCAGCAGCTTGGAACAGGGGACTAGCACAGATACGCAGTATTTT. V usage is TRBV5-6 and J usage is TRBJ2-3, with D perhaps TRBD1 (7 bases). V gave up 0 bases and J gave up 0 bases, with 11 bases separating them. CDR1 is SGHDT and CDR2 is YYEEEE in the germline V gene. The CDR3 length is 16 residues.